This passage covers 14 T cell receptor beta chains from one sample sequenced in a study of blood T cell repertoires in COVID-19. Data came from immunoSEQ multiplex PCR; TCRdb stores just in-frame clones and leaves some out. The sample holds roughly 150,000 clones; around 80% are singletons and the top ten take about 8%. Sequencing was carried out using PBMCs or T cells enriched from blood (not recorded which). These receptors were obtained from a woman in her 50s who had recovered from COVID-19.

V usage is TRBV18 and J usage is TRBJ1-5; D unresolved. The V end lost 3 bases, the J end lost 0 bases, and 9 bases lay between the germline ends. This CDR3 contains 15 residues. Per the germline V gene, CDR1 is KGHSH and CDR2 is LQKENI. CDR3 nucleotides: TGTGCCAGCTCACCGAGGCCACTTAGCAATCAGCCCCAGCATTTT. It codes for CASSPRPLSNQPQHF.

The chain links TRBV7-3 to TRBJ2-1, with 8 bases identical to TRBD2. CDR3 length equals 14 residues. The junction had 5 bases not matched to a gene; V was cut back by 6 bases and J by 4 bases. Germline CDR1 reads SGHTA; CDR2 reads FQGTGA. CDR3: CASSPSGGYNEQFF. CDR3 nucleotides: TGTGCCAGCAGTCCGAGCGGGGGTTACAATGAGCAGTTCTTC.

The CDR3 nucleotides read TGTGCCAGCAGCGTGCAGGGTCGGACTGAAGCTTTCTTT. As protein: CASSVQGRTEAFF. V is TRBV9 and J is TRBJ1-1, with a tentative D call TRBD1 (5 bases). The length of the CDR3 is 13 residues. Trimming removed 2 bases at V and 5 bases at J, with 10 bases between. Germline loops: CDR1 SGDLS, CDR2 YYNGEE.

This clone was recorded only once. The V call is TRBV18, the J call TRBJ1-2; D is unresolved. CDR1 KGHSH and CDR2 LQKENI come from the germline V gene. Trimming left V 3 bases short and J 4 bases short, with 9 bases between. The CDR3 runs 13 residues. The CDR3 protein is CASSPYRTYGYTF. CDR3 coding DNA: TGTGCCAGCTCACCGTACAGAACCTATGGCTACACCTTC.

The chain is built from TRBV14 and TRBJ2-6; D uncertain. Germline V gives CDR1 SGHDN, CDR2 FVKESK. With 2 bases removed from V and 0 bases from J, the gap between germline ends came to 17 bases. The CDR3 consists of 19 residues. The CDR3 protein is CASSQFGSGPYSGANVLTF. The CDR3 nucleotides read TGTGCCAGCAGCCAATTCGGCTCAGGCCCTTACTCTGGGGCCAACGTCCTGACTTTC.

The sample holds a few counts of this clone. This chain links TRBV7-2 with TRBJ1-4; a weak D match, TRBD1 (6 bases). Trimming shortened V by 2 bases and J by 6 bases, and 13 bases separated the two germline ends. Germline CDR1 reads SGHTA; CDR2 reads FQGNSA. This CDR3 is 15 amino acids long. This chain's CDR3 is CASSLTGQSHEKLFF. CDR3 nucleotide sequence: TGTGCCAGCAGCTTAACTGGACAGAGCCATGAAAAACTGTTTTTT. Together with reference TRBV7-2 and TRBJ1-4, the CDR3 gives the full variable domain: GAGVSQSPSNKVTEKGKDVELRCDPISGHTALYWYRQSLGQGLEFLIYFQGNSAPDKSGLPSDRFSAERTGGSVSTLTIQRTQQEDSAVYLCASSLTGQSHEKLFFGSGTQLSVL.

This chain joins TRBV7-3 and TRBJ1-2; tentative D call: TRBD1 (5 bases). The V gene lost 5 bases and the J gene lost 2 bases, with 15 bases spanning the gap. The CDR3 loop spans 15 amino acids. The germline CDR1 and CDR2 sequences are SGHTA and FQGTGA. CDR3 nucleotide sequence: TGTGCCAGCAGCATCTCGGGGGGTGGAAACTATGGCTACACCTTC. The encoded protein is CASSISGGGNYGYTF.

The chain couples TRBV6-5 to TRBJ2-7; D not certain. The CDR3 runs to 15 residues. Germline V gives CDR1 MNHEY, CDR2 SVGAGI. Trimming took off 2 bases at V and 6 bases at J, with 17 bases between the two ends. The CDR3 region has the DNA TGTGCCAGCAGTTACGGCTTTCTCACATTCAGCGAGCAGTACTTC. This encodes CASSYGFLTFSEQYF.

The CDR3 loop is CASSQDGRSSDEQFF. The CDR3 nucleotides are TGTGCCAGCAGCCAAGATGGGCGTAGTTCCGATGAGCAGTTCTTC. This sequence joins TRBV4-2 and TRBJ2-1; D unresolved. Germline V gene sequence: CDR1 LGHNA, CDR2 YNFKEQ. This CDR3 comprises 15 residues. V gave up 0 bases and J gave up 8 bases, with 14 bases separating them.

This chain connects TRBV7-9 to TRBJ1-2, with TRBD1 matching 7 bases. Germline lookup yields CDR1 SEHNR and CDR2 FQNEAQ (reference sequence). The CDR3 runs to 17 residues. Trimming took 1 base from V and 8 from J; bases not matched to a gene: 16. CDR3: CASSLGNETGFFGGYTF. In DNA, the CDR3 is TGTGCCAGCAGCTTAGGTAATGAGACAGGGTTTTTCGGCGGCTACACCTTC.

V is TRBV7-2 and J is TRBJ1-1; TRBD1 aligns across 8 bases. The CDR3 totals 17 residues. V shed 3 bases and J 0 bases; nucleotides not matched to a gene: 9. The V gene's germline CDR1 is SGHTA and CDR2 FQGNSA. The CDR3 DNA is TGTGCCAGCAGCTTCCACGGACAGGGACCGATGAACACTGAAGCTTTCTTT. Its protein product is CASSFHGQGPMNTEAFF.

In nucleotides, the CDR3 is TGCAGCGTTACACCACTAGGGACAGTCACTGAAGCTTTCTTT. Translation: CSVTPLGTVTEAFF. The chain has TRBV29-1 and TRBJ1-1, with 7 bases that match TRBD1. CDR3 length: 14 amino acids. V lost 5 bases and J lost 4; bases outside the gene matches: 10. Germline CDR1 and CDR2: SQVTM and ANQGSEA.

The chain employs TRBV25-1 and TRBJ2-1; 9 bases agree with TRBD2. J was trimmed by 9 bases and V by 7 bases; bases with no gene match: 13. This CDR3 spans 15 amino acids. Germline CDR1 and CDR2: MGHDK and SYGVNS. CDR3 loop: CASTRLAAVGGEQFF. DNA for the CDR3: TGTGCCAGCACGAGACTAGCGGCGGTGGGAGGTGAGCAGTTCTTC. Complete variable domain (other parts from reference TRBV25-1 and TRBJ2-1): EADIYQTPRYLVIGTGKKITLECSQTMGHDKMYWYQQDPGMELHLIHYSYGVNSTEKGDLSSESTVSRIRTEHFPLTLESARPSHTSQYLCASTRLAAVGGEQFFGPGTRLTVL.

This chain connects TRBV10-3 to TRBJ2-1; possible D gene TRBD2, 5 bases. From germline, CDR1 is ENHRY and CDR2 SYGVKD. V lost 8 bases, J lost 6 bases, and 29 bases lay in between. This CDR3 comprises 18 residues. CDR3 residues: CAIRPTPSGGGSGNEQFF. The DNA of the CDR3 is TGTGCCATCCGCCCCACACCTTCCGGAGGAGGTTCAGGCAATGAGCAGTTCTTC.